This T cell receptor (beta chain) emerged from a study of blood T cell repertoires in COVID-19. Across the whole study: Collection of acute and convalescent COVID-19 samples took place in the United States, Italy and Spain. PBMCs, B-cell-depleted T cells, or T cells were the source of the cDNA or gDNA that made up the material.

Authors' methods: Reference gene primer amplification in the assay estimated nucleated cell counts. Method: immunoSEQ multiplex PCR; TCRdb's copy keeps in-frame clones and lacks some. The D gene and trimming were derived from the DNA, and the V and J assignments and clone size from that table. This table has over 150,000 clones, over 80% appearing once. Followed longitudinally, the Seattle patients had been enrolled during active infection. CDR1 is MDHEN and CDR2 is SYDVKM in the germline V gene. Trimming shortened V by 6 bases and J by 3 bases, and 12 bases separated the two germline ends. The CDR3 loop spans 13 amino acids.

The sequencing input was peripheral blood. V gene TRBV28 combines with J gene TRBJ2-7; a weak D match, TRBD1 (7 bases). The sequence was obtained from a woman aged 40 to 50 with COVID-19, enrolled during active disease. CDR3 protein: CASREGAGYEQYF. The CDR3 bases are TGTGCCAGCAGGGAGGGGGCAGGCTACGAGCAGTACTTC.